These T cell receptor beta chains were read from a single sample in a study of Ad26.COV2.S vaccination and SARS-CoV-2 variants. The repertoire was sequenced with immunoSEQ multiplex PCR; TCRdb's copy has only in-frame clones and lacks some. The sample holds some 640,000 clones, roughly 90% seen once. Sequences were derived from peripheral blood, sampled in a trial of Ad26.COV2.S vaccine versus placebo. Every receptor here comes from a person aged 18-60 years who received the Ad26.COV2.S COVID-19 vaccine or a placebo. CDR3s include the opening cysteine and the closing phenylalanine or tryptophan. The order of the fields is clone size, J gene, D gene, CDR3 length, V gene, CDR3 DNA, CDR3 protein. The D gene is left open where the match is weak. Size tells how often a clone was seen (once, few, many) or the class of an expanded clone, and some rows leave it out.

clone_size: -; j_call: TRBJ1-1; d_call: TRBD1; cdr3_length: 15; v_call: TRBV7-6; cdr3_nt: TGTGCCAGCAGCTTAGGAGGGACAGGGGGCACTGAAGCTTTCTTT; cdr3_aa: CASSLGGTGGTEAFF
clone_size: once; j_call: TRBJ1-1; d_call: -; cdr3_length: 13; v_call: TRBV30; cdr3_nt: TGTGCCTGGAGTGTGCGAAGCTTTTCTGAAGCTTTCTTT; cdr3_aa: CAWSVRSFSEAFF
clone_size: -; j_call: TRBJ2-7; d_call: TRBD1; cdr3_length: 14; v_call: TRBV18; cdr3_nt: TGTGCCAGCTCTCAGGACAGGGGCCCCTACGAGCAGTACTTC; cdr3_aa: CASSQDRGPYEQYF
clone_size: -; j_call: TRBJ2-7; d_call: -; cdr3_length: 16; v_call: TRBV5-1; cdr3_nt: TGCGCCAGCAGCCCAACAGGGTCCCCCACGAGGGGCGAGCAGTACTTC; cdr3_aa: CASSPTGSPTRGEQYF
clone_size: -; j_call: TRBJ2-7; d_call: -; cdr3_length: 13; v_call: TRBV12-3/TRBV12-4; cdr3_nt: TGTGCCAGCAGTTCATTCGGCCCCTACGAGCAGTACTTC; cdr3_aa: CASSSFGPYEQYF
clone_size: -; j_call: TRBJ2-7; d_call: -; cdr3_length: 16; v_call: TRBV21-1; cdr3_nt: TGTGCCAGCAGCAGACCGGGACTAGCGGAGGGCTACGAGCAGTACTTC; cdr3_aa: CASSRPGLAEGYEQYF
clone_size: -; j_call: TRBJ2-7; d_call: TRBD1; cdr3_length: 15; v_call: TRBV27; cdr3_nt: TGTGCCAGCAGCTCACCAGGGACAGACACCTACGAGCAGTACTTC; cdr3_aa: CASSSPGTDTYEQYF
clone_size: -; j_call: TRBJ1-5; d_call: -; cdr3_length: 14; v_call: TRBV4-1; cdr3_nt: TGCGCCAGCAGCCCTGGGGTCGCGACGCAGCCCCAGCATTTT; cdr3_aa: CASSPGVATQPQHF
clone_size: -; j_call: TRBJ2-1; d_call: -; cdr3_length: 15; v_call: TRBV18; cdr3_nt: TGTGCCAGCTCACCGGTACTAGCCCCCTACAATGAGCAGTTCTTC; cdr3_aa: CASSPVLAPYNEQFF
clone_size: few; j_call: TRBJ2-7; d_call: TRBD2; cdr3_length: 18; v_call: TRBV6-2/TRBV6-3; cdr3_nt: TGTGCCAGCAGTTACGAGACTAGCGGGAGGTTCCCCGTAGGCGAGCAGTACTTC; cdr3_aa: CASSYETSGRFPVGEQYF
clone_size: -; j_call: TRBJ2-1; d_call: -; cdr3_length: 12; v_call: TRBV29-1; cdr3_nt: TGCAGCGTTCCGGGACTTTACAATGAGCAGTTCTTC; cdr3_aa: CSVPGLYNEQFF
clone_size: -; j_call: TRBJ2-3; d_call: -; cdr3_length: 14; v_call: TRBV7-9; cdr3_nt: TGTGCCAGCAGCTTTAACAGTCCCACAGATACGCAGTATTTT; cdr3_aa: CASSFNSPTDTQYF
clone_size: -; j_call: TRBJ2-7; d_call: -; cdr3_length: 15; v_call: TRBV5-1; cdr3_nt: TGCGCCAGCAGCTCCGGGTTTGCGGGGGCACGGGAGCAGTACTTC; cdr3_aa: CASSSGFAGAREQYF
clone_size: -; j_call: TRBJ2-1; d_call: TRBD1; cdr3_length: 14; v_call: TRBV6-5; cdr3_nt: TGTGCCAGCAGCCGTCAGGGGGAATGGGATGAGCAGTTCTTC; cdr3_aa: CASSRQGEWDEQFF
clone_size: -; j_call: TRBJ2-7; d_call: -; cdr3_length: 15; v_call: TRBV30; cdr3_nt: TGTGCCTGGAGTGTGGGGCAGACATTTACCTACGAGCAGTACTTC; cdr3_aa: CAWSVGQTFTYEQYF
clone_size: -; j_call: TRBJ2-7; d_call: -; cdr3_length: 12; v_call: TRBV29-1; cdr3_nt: TGCAGCGTTGGGGCGGATTCCTACGAGCAGTACTTC; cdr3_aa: CSVGADSYEQYF
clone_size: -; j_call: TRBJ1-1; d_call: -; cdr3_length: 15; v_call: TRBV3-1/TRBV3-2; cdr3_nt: TGTGCCAGCAGCCAAGAAGGGGCCTTCCACACTGAAGCTTTCTTT; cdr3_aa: CASSQEGAFHTEAFF
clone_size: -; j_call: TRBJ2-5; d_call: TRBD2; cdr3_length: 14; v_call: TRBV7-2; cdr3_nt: TGTGCCAGCAGCCCGGGGACTAGCCCACCGACCCAGTACTTC; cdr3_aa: CASSPGTSPPTQYF
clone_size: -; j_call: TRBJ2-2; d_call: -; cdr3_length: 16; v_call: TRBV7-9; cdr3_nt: TGTGCCGACGGGGACTCCCCTAATTGGAACACCGGGGAGCTGTTTTTT; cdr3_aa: CADGDSPNWNTGELFF
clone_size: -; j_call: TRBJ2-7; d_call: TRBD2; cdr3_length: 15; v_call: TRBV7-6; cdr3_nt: TGTGCCAGCAGCCGGACTAGCGGGAGGGACTACGAGCAGTACTTC; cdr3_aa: CASSRTSGRDYEQYF
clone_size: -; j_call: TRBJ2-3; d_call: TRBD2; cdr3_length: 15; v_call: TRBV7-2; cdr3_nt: TGTGCCAGCAGCTGGGGACCGGGAGGGAGAGATACGCAGTATTTT; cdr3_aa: CASSWGPGGRDTQYF
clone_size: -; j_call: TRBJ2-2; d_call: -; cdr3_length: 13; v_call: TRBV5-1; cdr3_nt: TGCGCCAGCAGCATCAGGGACACCGGGGAGCTGTTTTTT; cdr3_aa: CASSIRDTGELFF
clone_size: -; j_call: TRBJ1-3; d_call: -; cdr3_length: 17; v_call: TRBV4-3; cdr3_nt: TGCGCCAGCAGCCAAGAAGCGGAAGTGAGCTCTGGAAACACCATATATTTT; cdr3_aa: CASSQEAEVSSGNTIYF
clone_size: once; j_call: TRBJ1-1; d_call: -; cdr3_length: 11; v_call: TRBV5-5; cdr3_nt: TGTGCCAGCAGCTTGAGCACTGAAGCTTTCTTT; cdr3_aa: CASSLSTEAFF
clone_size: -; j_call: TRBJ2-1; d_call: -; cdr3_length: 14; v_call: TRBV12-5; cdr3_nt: TGTGCTAGTGTTTTATCGAATACCTACAATGAGCAGTTCTTC; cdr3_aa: CASVLSNTYNEQFF
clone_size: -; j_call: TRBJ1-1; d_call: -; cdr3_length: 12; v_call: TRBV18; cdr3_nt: TGTGCCAGCTCACGGACGGGTACTGAAGCTTTCTTT; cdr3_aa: CASSRTGTEAFF
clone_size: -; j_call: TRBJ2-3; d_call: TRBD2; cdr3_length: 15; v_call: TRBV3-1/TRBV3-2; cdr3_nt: TGTGCCAGCAGCACATATAGCGGGACCACAGATACGCAGTATTTT; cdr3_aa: CASSTYSGTTDTQYF
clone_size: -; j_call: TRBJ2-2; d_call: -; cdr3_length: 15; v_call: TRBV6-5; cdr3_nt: TGTGCCAGCAGAACCGATAGCTCGAACACCGGGGAGCTGTTTTTT; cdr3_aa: CASRTDSSNTGELFF
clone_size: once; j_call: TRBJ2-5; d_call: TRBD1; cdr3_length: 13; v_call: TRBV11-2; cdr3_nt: TGTGCCAGCAGTCGGGACAGGCGGGAGACCCAGTACTTC; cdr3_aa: CASSRDRRETQYF
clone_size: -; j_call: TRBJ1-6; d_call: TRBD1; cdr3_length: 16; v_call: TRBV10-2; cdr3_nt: TGCGCCAGCAGTGAAAAGAGGACAGGCCCCAATTCACCCCTCCACTTT; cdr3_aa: CASSEKRTGPNSPLHF
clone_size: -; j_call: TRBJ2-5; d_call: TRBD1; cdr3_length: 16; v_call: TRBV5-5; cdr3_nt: TGTGCCAGCAGCTTATGGACAGGGGGGAACCAAGAGACCCAGTACTTC; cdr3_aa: CASSLWTGGNQETQYF
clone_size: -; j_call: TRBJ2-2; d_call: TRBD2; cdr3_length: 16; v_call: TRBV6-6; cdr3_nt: TGTGCCAGCAGTTCCTTGACTAGCGGGAGGGCCGGGGAGCTGTTTTTT; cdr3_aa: CASSSLTSGRAGELFF
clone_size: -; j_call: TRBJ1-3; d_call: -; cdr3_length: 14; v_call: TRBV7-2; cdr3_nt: TGTGCCAGCAGCTCAGGGTTCTCTGGAAACACCATATATTTT; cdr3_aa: CASSSGFSGNTIYF
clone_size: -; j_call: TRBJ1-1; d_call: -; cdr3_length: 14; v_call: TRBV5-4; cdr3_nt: TGTGCCAGCAGCTTGGACGCGGGGGAAAGAGAAGCTTTCTTT; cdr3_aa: CASSLDAGEREAFF
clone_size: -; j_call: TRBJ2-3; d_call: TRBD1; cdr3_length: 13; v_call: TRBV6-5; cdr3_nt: TGTGCCAGCAGGACAGGGGGCCCAGATACGCAGTATTTT; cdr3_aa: CASRTGGPDTQYF
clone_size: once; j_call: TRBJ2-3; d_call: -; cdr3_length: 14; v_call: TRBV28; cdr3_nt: TGTGCCAGCAGTCAGGGTTCTAGCACAGATACGCAGTATTTT; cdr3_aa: CASSQGSSTDTQYF
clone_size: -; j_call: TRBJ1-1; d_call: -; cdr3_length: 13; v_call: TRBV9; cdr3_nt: TGTGCCAGCAGCGTCCTGCGGGACACTGAAGCTTTCTTT; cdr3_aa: CASSVLRDTEAFF
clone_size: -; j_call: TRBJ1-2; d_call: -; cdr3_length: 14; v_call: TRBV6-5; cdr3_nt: TGTGCCAGCAGTTACTCGAACAGCGTCTATGGCTACACCTTC; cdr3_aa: CASSYSNSVYGYTF
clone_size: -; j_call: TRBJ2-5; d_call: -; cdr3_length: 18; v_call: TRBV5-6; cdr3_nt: TGTGCCAGCAGCTTTGGCTACCGGACCCCCGGGGCCCAAGAGACCCAGTACTTC; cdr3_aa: CASSFGYRTPGAQETQYF
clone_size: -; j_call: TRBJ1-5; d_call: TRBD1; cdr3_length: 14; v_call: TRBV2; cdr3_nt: TGTGCCAGCAGGGCCGGGACAGGGGATCAGCCCCAGCATTTT; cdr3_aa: CASRAGTGDQPQHF
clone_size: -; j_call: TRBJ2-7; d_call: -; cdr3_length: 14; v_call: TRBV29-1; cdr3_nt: TGCAGCGTTGAAGATCAGGGGACGCCCTACGAGCAGTACTTC; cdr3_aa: CSVEDQGTPYEQYF
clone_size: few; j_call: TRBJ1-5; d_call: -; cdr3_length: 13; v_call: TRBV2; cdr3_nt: TGTGCCAGCAGCTTACAGAACAATCAGCCCCAGCATTTT; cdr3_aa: CASSLQNNQPQHF
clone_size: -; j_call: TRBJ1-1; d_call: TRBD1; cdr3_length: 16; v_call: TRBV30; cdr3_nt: TGTGCCTGGAGCCTAGGACAGGGGGCGCGATCCACTGAAGCTTTCTTT; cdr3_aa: CAWSLGQGARSTEAFF
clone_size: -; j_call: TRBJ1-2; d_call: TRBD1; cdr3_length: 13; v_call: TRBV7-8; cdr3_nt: TGTGCCAGCAGCTCTGACAGGGCCTATGGCTACACCTTC; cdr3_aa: CASSSDRAYGYTF
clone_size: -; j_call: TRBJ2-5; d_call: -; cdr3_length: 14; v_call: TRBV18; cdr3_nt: TGTGCCAGCTCACCACCGCAGGGGAGGGAGACCCAGTACTTC; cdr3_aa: CASSPPQGRETQYF
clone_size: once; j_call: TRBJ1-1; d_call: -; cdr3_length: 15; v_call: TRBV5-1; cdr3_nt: TGCGCCAGCAGCCAAGGAGGGAGCCCGAACACTGAAGCTTTCTTT; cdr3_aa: CASSQGGSPNTEAFF
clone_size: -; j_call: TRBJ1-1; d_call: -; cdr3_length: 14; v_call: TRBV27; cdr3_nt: TGTGCCAGCAGTCTAATCGGGACCGCTGCTGAAGCTTTCTTT; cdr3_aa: CASSLIGTAAEAFF
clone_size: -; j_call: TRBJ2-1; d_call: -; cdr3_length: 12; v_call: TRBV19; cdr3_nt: TGTGCCAGTAGTGGTGCGCAGGGGCTTCAGTTCTTC; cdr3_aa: CASSGAQGLQFF
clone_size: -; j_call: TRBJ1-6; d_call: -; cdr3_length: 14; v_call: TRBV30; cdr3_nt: TGTGCCTGGAGTGTATCTCTCTCATTCAGGTCCCTCCACTTT; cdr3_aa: CAWSVSLSFRSLHF
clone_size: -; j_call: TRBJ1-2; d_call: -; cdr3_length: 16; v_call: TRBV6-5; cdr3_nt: TGTGCCAGCAGTTACACACCCTTTAATAGAAGGGGTGGCTACACCTTC; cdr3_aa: CASSYTPFNRRGGYTF
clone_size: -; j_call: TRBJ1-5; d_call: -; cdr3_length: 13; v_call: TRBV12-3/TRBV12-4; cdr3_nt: TGTGCCAGCAGTACCCACGACGCCCAGCCCCAGCATTTT; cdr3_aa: CASSTHDAQPQHF
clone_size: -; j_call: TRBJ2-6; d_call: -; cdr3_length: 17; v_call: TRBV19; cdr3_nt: TGTGCCAGTAGTATAGATCTTCGGGCGTCTGGGGCCAACGTCCTGACTTTC; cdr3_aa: CASSIDLRASGANVLTF
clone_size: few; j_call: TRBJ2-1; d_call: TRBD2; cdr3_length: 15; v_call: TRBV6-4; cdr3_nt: TGTGCCAGCAGCACCGGGACTAGCGGGAGGAATGAGCAGTTCTTC; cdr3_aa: CASSTGTSGRNEQFF
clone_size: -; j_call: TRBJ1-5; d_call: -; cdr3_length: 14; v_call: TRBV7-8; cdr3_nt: TGTGCCAGCAGCTTACAGTGGGGGGATCAGCCCCAGCATTTT; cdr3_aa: CASSLQWGDQPQHF
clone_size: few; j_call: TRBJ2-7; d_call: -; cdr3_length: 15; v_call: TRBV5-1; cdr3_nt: TGCGCCAGCAGCTTGGCCCAGGGGGGCCACTACGAGCAGTACTTC; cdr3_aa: CASSLAQGGHYEQYF
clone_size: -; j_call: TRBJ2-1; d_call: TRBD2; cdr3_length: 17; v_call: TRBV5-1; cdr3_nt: TGCGCCAGCAGCTTCTATACCGGGACTAGCGGCTACAATGAGCAGTTCTTC; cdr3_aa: CASSFYTGTSGYNEQFF